The 25 T cell receptor beta chains presented below share a single source sample, sequenced in a study of cytomegalovirus exposure and HLA in healthy donors. The PCR used 60 Vbeta and 13 Jbeta primers. Here immunoSEQ multiplex PCR was the method, and the copy in TCRdb shows in-frame clones only, minus some. The profile shows some 150,000 clones, roughly 9.7% of them singletons. Sequenced input: PBMCs. The source of these receptors is a man aged 50 to 59 in good health and CMV-seronegative.

This sequence joins TRBV7-9 and TRBJ2-3, with no clear D. The CDR3 extends over 13 amino acids. V lost 4 bases and J lost 4, with 9 bases in between. Germline CDR1 reads SEHNR; CDR2 reads FQNEAQ (reference sequence). CDR3 nucleotides: TGTGCCAGCAGCTCCCTGGCCCCAGATACGCAGTATTTT. Translation: CASSSLAPDTQYF.

This rearrangement joins TRBV6-5 to TRBJ2-5, with D perhaps matching TRBD1 (6 bases). CDR1 MNHEY and CDR2 SVGAGI come from the germline V gene. V was pared by 2 bases and J by 8 bases, with 9 bases between. This CDR3 has 12 amino acids. CDR3 sequence reads: CASSYGTSTQYF. CDR3 DNA: TGTGCCAGCAGTTACGGGACATCAACCCAGTACTTC.

J is TRBJ2-7 and V is TRBV20-1; D not resolved. This CDR3 region has 11 residues. Germline CDR1 DFQATT, CDR2 SNEGSKA (reference sequence). Trimming shortened V by 6 bases and J by 4 bases, and 10 bases separated the two germline ends. The CDR3 region has the DNA TGCAGTGCCAGTAGGAGTTACGAGCAGTACTTC. Its protein product is CSASRSYEQYF.

The rearrangement joins TRBV7-3 to TRBJ2-3, with 8 bases that match TRBD2. CDR1 SGHTA and CDR2 FQGTGA come from the germline V gene. The CDR3 totals 16 residues. The ends lost 5 bases at V and 2 bases at J; junction bases unmatched: 9. CDR3 DNA sequence: TGTGCCAGCAGCGCCTTACTAGCGGCCTCCACAGATACGCAGTATTTT. It specifies CASSALLAASTDTQYF.

The V and J genes are TRBV30 and TRBJ1-2; TRBD1 might be the D (6 bases). This CDR3 is 14 amino acids long. CDR1 is GTSNPN, CDR2 SVGIG, per germline (reference sequence). Trimming removed 2 bases from V and 8 bases from J, with 18 bases in between. CDR3 amino acids: CAWSRGKGASGYTF. For the CDR3, the DNA is TGTGCCTGGAGTAGGGGGAAAGGGGCGTCGGGCTACACCTTC. Together with reference TRBV30 and TRBJ1-2, the CDR3 gives the full variable domain: SQTIHQWPATLVQPVGSPLSLECTVEGTSNPNLYWYRQAAGRGLQLLFYSVGIGQISSEVPQNLSASRPQDRQFILSSKKLLLSDSGFYLCAWSRGKGASGYTFGSGTRLTVV.

The genes are TRBV5-1 and TRBJ2-3, with 12 positions matching TRBD2. The junction had 9 bases not matched to a gene; V was cut back by 0 bases and J by 4 bases. The V gene's germline CDR1 is SGHRS and CDR2 YFSETQ. This CDR3 contains 18 residues. The CDR3 spells CASSLESSGGAVSDTQYF. The CDR3 DNA sequence: TGCGCCAGCAGCTTGGAGTCTAGCGGGGGGGCCGTATCAGATACGCAGTATTTT.

There are a few counts of this clone. This CDR3 reads CASSPSRVRSEAFF. DNA for the CDR3: TGTGCCAGCAGCCCTAGCCGGGTCCGGTCTGAAGCTTTCTTT. The chain has TRBV7-8 and TRBJ1-1; D not resolved. Germline CDR1 and CDR2: SGHVS and FQNEAQ. The CDR3 totals 14 residues. The germline V and J ends were trimmed by 5 bases and 6 bases, with 16 bases remaining between them.

There are a few counts of this clone. The V call is TRBV6-5, the J call TRBJ2-3; D not resolved. Trimming took off 8 bases at V and 4 bases at J, with 10 bases between the two ends. The germline CDR1 and CDR2 sequences are MNHEY and SVGAGI. This CDR3 is built from 12 residues. CDR3: CASGWRADTQYF. In nucleotides, the CDR3 is TGTGCCAGCGGATGGAGAGCAGATACGCAGTATTTT.

The chain's CDR3 is CSASRTGELFF. As DNA, the CDR3 is TGCAGCGCTTCCCGCACCGGGGAGCTGTTTTTT. This rearrangement joins TRBV29-1 to TRBJ2-2; no reliable D call. This CDR3 is 11 amino acids long. The ends were cut back, 7 bases at V and 4 bases at J, with 7 bases in the middle. Germline V CDR1 and CDR2: SQVTM, ANQGSEA.

This clone showed up just a few times. J is TRBJ1-1 and V is TRBV2, with 12 bases identical to TRBD1. The junction had 3 bases not matched to a gene; V was cut back by 6 bases and J by 1 base. The CDR3 runs 15 residues. Germline values: CDR1 SNHLY, CDR2 FYNNEI. The CDR3 DNA sequence: TGTGCCAGCAGGTGGGACAGGGGGCCGAACACTGAAGCTTTCTTT. This translates into CASRWDRGPNTEAFF.

This clone showed up just a few times. V and J are TRBV18 and TRBJ1-1; no clear D. CDR1 is KGHSH, CDR2 LQKENI, per germline. V was shortened by 0 bases and J by 2 bases, with 7 bases between the two germline ends. This CDR3 contains 14 residues. The CDR3 nucleotides read TGTGCCAGCTCACCACCTGGCAGAAACACTGAAGCTTTCTTT. Its translation is CASSPPGRNTEAFF.

CDR3 protein: CASKREANTGELFF. The CDR3 DNA reads TGTGCCAGCAAACGGGAGGCGAACACCGGGGAGCTGTTTTTT. This rearrangement joins TRBV6-5 to TRBJ2-2; 7 bases align to TRBD2. Germline V gene data show CDR1 as MNHEY and CDR2 as SVGAGI. The CDR3 is made up of 14 amino acids. V lost 7 bases and J lost 0; bases outside the gene matches: 2.

The V call is TRBV21-1, the J call TRBJ2-3; TRBD1, the table's D call, lacks a check against the DNA. TRBV21-1 is listed as a pseudogene. There are 16 residues in the CDR3. This CDR3 reads CASSKAGGTGQDTQYF. The CDR3 region has the DNA TGTGCCAGCAGCAAAGCGGGAGGGACAGGGCAAGATACGCAGTATTTT.

This clone was detected a few times. The chain is built from TRBV2 and TRBJ2-7, with TRBD1 matching over 11 bases. There are 14 residues in the CDR3. The ends lost 4 bases at V and 6 bases at J; junction bases unmatched: 5. Germline V gene data show CDR1 as SNHLY and CDR2 as FYNNEI. The CDR3 reads CASSGDRGLSEQYF. In nucleotides, the CDR3 is TGTGCCAGCAGTGGGGACAGGGGGTTATCCGAGCAGTACTTC.

V and J are TRBV5-6 and TRBJ2-3; 10 bases are shared with TRBD2. The J segment lost 0 bases and the V segment lost 4 bases, leaving 5 bases of the junction unmatched. This CDR3 is built from 16 residues. CDR1 and CDR2 (germline): SGHDT, YYEEEE. The CDR3 loop reads CASSPGLAESTDTQYF. Written as DNA, the CDR3 is TGTGCCAGCAGCCCCGGACTAGCGGAAAGCACAGATACGCAGTATTTT.

A few counts support this clone. The chain is built from TRBV5-8 and TRBJ2-5, with 10 positions matching TRBD1. This CDR3 is built from 16 residues. The germline V gene has CDR1 SGHTS and CDR2 YDEGEE. With 4 bases clipped from V and 4 bases from J, the junction kept 10 bases outside the gene matches. Here the CDR3 DNA reads TGTGCCAGCAGCCCGGGACAGGGGATAGATCGAGAGACCCAGTACTTC. Residues: CASSPGQGIDRETQYF.

This clone was detected a few times. Its ends do not fully match the called genes, so a read error is possible. This chain links TRBV2 with TRBJ2-7; TRBD2 matches at 7 bases. Germline V gene sequence: CDR1 SNHLY, CDR2 FYNNEI. The CDR3 covers 9 residues. CDR3: CASEGLYPF. Written as DNA, the CDR3 is TGTGCCAGCGAGGGACTATATCCATTC.

This clone was seen more than once but under ten times. The chain employs TRBV18 and TRBJ1-4; TRBD1 agrees at 10 bases. V dropped 5 bases and J dropped 6; count of bases not matched to a gene: 9. CDR1 and CDR2 from the germline V gene are KGHSH and LQKENI. This CDR3 has 16 residues. DNA for the CDR3: TGTGCCAGCTCAATTACGATCGGGACAGGGGATGAAAAACTGTTTTTT. Protein product: CASSITIGTGDEKLFF.

This clone was observed a handful of times. The rearrangement joins TRBV2 to TRBJ1-2, with TRBD1 matching over 7 bases. Looked up from germline, CDR1 is SNHLY and CDR2 is FYNNEI. With 3 bases clipped from V and 1 base from J, the junction kept 5 bases outside the gene matches. This CDR3 has 15 residues. The CDR3 here is CASSECRQGNYGYTF. The CDR3 nucleotides read TGTGCCAGCAGTGAGTGCAGACAGGGTAACTATGGCTACACCTTC. The full variable domain, in which reference TRBV2 and TRBJ1-2 provide the parts outside the CDR3, is EPEVTQTPSHQVTQMGQEVILRCVPISNHLYFYWYRQILGQKVEFLVSFYNNEISEKSEIFDDQFSVERPDGSNFTLKIRSTKLEDSAMYFCASSECRQGNYGYTFGSGTRLTVV.

This clone was picked up a small number of times. V and J are TRBV5-1 and TRBJ2-1; 9 bases fit TRBD1. In germline, CDR1 is SGHRS, CDR2 YFSETQ. This CDR3 has 16 amino acids. V lost 4 bases and J lost 8; bases outside the gene matches: 13. In DNA, the CDR3 is TGCGCCAGCAGCCAATTTTTGAACAGGGGGCTTGATGAGCAGTTCTTC. Translated, it gives CASSQFLNRGLDEQFF.

This sequence joins TRBV6-5 and TRBJ1-6; D is unresolved. This CDR3 region has 16 residues. The germline CDR1 and CDR2 sequences are MNHEY and SVGAGI. Trimming left V 2 bases short and J 7 bases short, with 15 bases between. CDR3 amino acids: CASSYEADRRNSPLHF. DNA of the CDR3: TGTGCCAGCAGTTACGAGGCTGATCGACGCAATTCACCCCTCCACTTT.

The chain carries TRBV27 and TRBJ1-5; weak D call: TRBD1 (6 bases). The CDR3 length is 15 residues. V was clipped by 5 bases and J by 6 bases, with 17 bases between them. Germline CDR1 reads MNHEY; CDR2 reads SMNVEV (reference sequence). DNA of the CDR3: TGTGCCAGCAGTCCGGAGTTTGGGGGCAGTCAGCCCCAGCATTTT. It translates to CASSPEFGGSQPQHF.

This chain uses TRBV5-1 with TRBJ2-3; D is possibly TRBD2 (6 bases). V was shortened by 3 bases and J by 1 base, with 15 bases between the two germline ends. Germline loops: CDR1 SGHRS, CDR2 YFSETQ. The CDR3 has 16 amino acids. CDR3 region: CASSSRGSGRTDTQYF. CDR3 nucleotides: TGCGCCAGCAGCTCCCGGGGGAGCGGCCGCACAGATACGCAGTATTTT.

The V and J genes are TRBV19 and TRBJ1-5, with TRBD1 as a possible D gene (5 bases). The CDR3 contains 14 residues. The V gene lost 7 bases and the J gene lost 7 bases, with 17 bases spanning the gap. In germline, CDR1 is LNHDA, CDR2 SQIVND (reference sequence). The CDR3 DNA sequence: TGTGCCAGTACGTCCGGACAAGTAAACCAGCCCCAGCATTTT. Protein sequence: CASTSGQVNQPQHF.

This clone was seen more than once but under ten times. CDR3 coding DNA: TGTGCCAGCAGCCCCTTCGGACAGGGGAACTCCTACGAGCAGTACTTC. Amino acids: CASSPFGQGNSYEQYF. This chain joins TRBV7-9 and TRBJ2-7; 9 bases are shared with TRBD1. V lost 5 bases to trimming and J lost 0 bases; unmatched junction nucleotides: 8. The CDR3 contains 16 residues. Germline CDR1 is SEHNR and CDR2 is FQNEAQ (reference sequence). The whole variable domain, remainder taken from reference TRBV7-9 and TRBJ2-7, is DTGVSQNPRHKITKRGQNVTFRCDPISEHNRLYWYRQTLGQGPEFLTYFQNEAQLEKSRLLSDRFSAERPKGSFSTLEIQRTEQGDSAMYLCASSPFGQGNSYEQYFGPGTRLTVT.